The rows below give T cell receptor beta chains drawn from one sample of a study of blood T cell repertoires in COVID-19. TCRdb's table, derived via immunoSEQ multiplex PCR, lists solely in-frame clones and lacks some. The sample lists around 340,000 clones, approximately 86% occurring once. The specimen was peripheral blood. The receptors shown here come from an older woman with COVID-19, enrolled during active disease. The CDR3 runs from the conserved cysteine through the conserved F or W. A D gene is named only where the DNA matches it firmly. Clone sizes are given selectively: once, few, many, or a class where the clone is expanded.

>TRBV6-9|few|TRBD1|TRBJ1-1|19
CASSYSPPDRGKMNTEAFF
TGTGCCAGCAGTTATTCCCCCCCGGACAGGGGGAAAATGAACACTGAAGCTTTCTTT
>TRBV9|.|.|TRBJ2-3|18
CASSVAMERGGRGDTQYF
TGTGCCAGCAGCGTAGCTATGGAGCGCGGGGGCCGGGGGGATACGCAGTATTTT
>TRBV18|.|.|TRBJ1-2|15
CASSPNLEGSYGYTF
TGTGCCAGCTCACCAAATTTGGAGGGTTCCTATGGCTACACCTTC
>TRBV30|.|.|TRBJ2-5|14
CAWSQGAAPRAQYF
TGTGCCTGGAGCCAGGGCGCTGCCCCCAGGGCCCAGTACTTC
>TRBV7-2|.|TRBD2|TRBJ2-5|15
CASSFLRGGGETQYF
TGTGCCAGCAGCTTCCTGCGGGGGGGTGGCGAGACCCAGTACTTC
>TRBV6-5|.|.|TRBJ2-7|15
CASSLDTVEFYEQYF
TGTGCCAGCAGCCTTGACACAGTAGAGTTCTACGAGCAGTACTTC
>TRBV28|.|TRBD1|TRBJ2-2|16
CASSFPTGGLAGELFF
TGTGCCAGCAGTTTCCCGACAGGGGGCTTGGCCGGGGAGCTGTTTTTT
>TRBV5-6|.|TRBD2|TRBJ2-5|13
CASNKWGGETQYF
TGTGCCAGCAACAAATGGGGAGGGGAGACCCAGTACTTC
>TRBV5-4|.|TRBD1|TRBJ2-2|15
CASSLGTGETGELFF
TGTGCCAGCAGTCTCGGGACAGGGGAGACCGGGGAGCTGTTTTTT
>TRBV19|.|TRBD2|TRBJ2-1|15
CATSGLAGAVNEQFF
TGTGCCACCTCCGGACTAGCGGGGGCCGTCAATGAGCAGTTCTTC
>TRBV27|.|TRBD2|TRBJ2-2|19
CASRYRPGLAGGPSGELFF
TGTGCCAGCCGATACCGTCCGGGACTAGCGGGGGGGCCTTCCGGGGAGCTGTTTTTT
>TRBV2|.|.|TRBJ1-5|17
CASSEVLVTVLNQPQHF
TGTGCCAGCAGTGAAGTCTTGGTGACAGTTTTAAATCAGCCCCAGCATTTT
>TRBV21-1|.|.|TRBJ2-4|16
CASSRANWDRVNIQYF
TGTGCCAGCAGCAGGGCGAATTGGGACAGGGTAAACATTCAGTACTTC
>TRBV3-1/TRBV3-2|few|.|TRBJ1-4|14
CASRPGLTNEKLFF
TGTGCCAGCAGACCGGGACTAACTAATGAAAAACTGTTTTTT
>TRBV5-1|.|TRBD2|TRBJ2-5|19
CARSFPGGRGAERQETQYF
TGCGCCCGCAGCTTCCCGGGGGGGCGGGGGGCAGAGAGACAAGAGACCCAGTACTTC
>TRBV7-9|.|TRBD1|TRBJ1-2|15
CASSLADRGVYGYTF
TGTGCCAGCAGCTTAGCCGACAGGGGTGTCTATGGCTACACCTTC
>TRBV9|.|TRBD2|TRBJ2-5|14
CASSPHGGLETQYF
TGTGCCAGCAGCCCCCACGGGGGGTTAGAGACCCAGTACTTC
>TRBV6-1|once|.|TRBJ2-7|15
CASSEGPGLSGEQYF
TGTGCCAGCAGTGAAGGACCGGGACTTTCGGGCGAGCAGTACTTC
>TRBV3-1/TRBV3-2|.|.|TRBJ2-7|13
CASSQGFSYEQYF
TGTGCCAGCAGCCAGGGCTTCTCCTACGAGCAGTACTTC
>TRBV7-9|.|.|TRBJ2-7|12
CASSRTDHEQYF
TGTGCCAGCAGCCGGACAGACCACGAGCAGTACTTC
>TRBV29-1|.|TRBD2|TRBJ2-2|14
CSVLAGEGIGELFF
TGCAGCGTTCTAGCGGGGGAAGGGATCGGGGAGCTGTTTTTT
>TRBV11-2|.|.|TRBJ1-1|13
CASSLEGRTEAFF
TGTGCCAGCAGCTTGGAGGGGAGGACTGAAGCTTTCTTT